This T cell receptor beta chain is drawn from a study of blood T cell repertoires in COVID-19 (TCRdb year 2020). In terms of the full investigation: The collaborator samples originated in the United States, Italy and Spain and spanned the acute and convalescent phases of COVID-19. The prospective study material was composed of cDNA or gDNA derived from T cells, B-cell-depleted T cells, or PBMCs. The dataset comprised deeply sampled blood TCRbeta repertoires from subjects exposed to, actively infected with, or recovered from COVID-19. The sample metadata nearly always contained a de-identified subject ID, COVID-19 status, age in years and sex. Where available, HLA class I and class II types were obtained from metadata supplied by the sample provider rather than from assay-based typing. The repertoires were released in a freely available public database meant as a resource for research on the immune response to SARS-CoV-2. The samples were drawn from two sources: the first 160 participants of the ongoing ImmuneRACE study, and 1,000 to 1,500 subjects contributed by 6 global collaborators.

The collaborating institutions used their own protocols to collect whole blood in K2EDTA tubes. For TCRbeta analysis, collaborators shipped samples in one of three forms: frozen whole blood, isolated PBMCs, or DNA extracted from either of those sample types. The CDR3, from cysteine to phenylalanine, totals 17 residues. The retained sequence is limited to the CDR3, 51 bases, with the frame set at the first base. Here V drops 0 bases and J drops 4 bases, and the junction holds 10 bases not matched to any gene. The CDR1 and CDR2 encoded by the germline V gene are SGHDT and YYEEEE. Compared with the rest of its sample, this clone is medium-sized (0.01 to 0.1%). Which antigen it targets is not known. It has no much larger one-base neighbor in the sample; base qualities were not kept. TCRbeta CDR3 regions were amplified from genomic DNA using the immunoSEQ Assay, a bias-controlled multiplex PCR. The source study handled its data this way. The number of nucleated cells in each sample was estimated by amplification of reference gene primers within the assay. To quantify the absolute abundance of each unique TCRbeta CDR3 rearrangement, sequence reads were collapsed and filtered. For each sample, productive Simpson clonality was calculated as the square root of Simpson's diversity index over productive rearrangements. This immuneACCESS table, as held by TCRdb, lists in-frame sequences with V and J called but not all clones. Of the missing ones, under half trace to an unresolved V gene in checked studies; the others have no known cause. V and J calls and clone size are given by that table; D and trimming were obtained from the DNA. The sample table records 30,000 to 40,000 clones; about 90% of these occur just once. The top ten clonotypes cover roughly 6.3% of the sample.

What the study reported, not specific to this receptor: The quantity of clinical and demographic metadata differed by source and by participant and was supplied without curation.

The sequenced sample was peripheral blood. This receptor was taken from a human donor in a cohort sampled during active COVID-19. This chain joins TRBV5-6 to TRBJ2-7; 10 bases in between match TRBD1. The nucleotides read TGTGCCAGCAGCTTGGGAGCGGGACAGGGGAAGGGTTACGAGCAGTACTTC. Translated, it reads CASSLGAGQGKGYEQYF.